This T cell receptor (beta chain) emerged from a study of human T cells and chemical hapten exposure. TCRdb re-called the RACE reads with MiXCR, one entry per CDR3 protein. Of about 170,000 distinct CDR3 sequences in the sample, around a quarter were seen once. The sample's time point: patch test 3, about 24 weeks after DPC sensitization. As for treatment: therapeutic diphenylcyclopropenone sensitization with weekly scalp DPC. The germline V gene encodes CDR1 SQVTM and CDR2 ANQGSEA. Trimming removed 6 bases at V and 5 bases at J, with 10 bases between. CDR3 length equals 11 residues. This clonotype showed up just a few times. Its antigen is currently unknown. Study-wide findings and caveats: Alopecia affected the donors, so their immune response may differ from healthy people's.

J is TRBJ2-5 and V is TRBV29-1, with unresolved D. The receptor was isolated from a young woman with alopecia areata. Some clones in this sample may be carry-over from other donors' samples. The sample consisted of whole blood, taken in connection with sensitization to the hapten diphenylcyclopropenone (DPC). CDR3 nucleotides: TGCAGCGTGATAAGAAGTGAGACCCAGTACTTC. Amino acids: CSVIRSETQYF.